This TCR beta chain was profiled in a study of Graves' ophthalmopathy and Graves' hyperthyroidism. RNA transcripts yielded amplified TCR beta CDR3 regions. Following a first-round RT-PCR that used HTBI primers, a second-round multiplex PCR was carried out. TCRdb reprocessed the multiplex PCR reads with MiXCR, giving one entry per CDR3 protein. The sample lists approximately 540,000 distinct CDR3 sequences, less than 45% occurring once. Broader study findings: Ophthalmopathy progression prediction by the model yielded a sensitivity of more than 60% and a specificity of 72.22%. In separating ophthalmopathy from stable hyperthyroidism, a 13-signature model achieved nearly 90% sensitivity and nearly 84% specificity.

The hyperthyroidism patients, aged 18 to 65, had been newly diagnosed, with under 2 months' duration. Germline V gene data show CDR1 as LNHNV and CDR2 as YYDKDF (reference sequence). Trimming removed 3 bases from V and 3 bases from J, with 2 bases in between. The CDR3 length is 12 residues. This clonotype occurred many times. Its antigen is currently unknown. Sequencing input: peripheral blood or thyroid tissue (not recorded which). The rearrangement joins TRBV15 to TRBJ1-4; no clear D. This clonotype was obtained from an adult man with Graves' hyperthyroidism. CDR3 loop: CATSRSNEKLFF. The CDR3 nucleotides are TGTGCCACCAGCAGGTCTAATGAAAAACTGTTTTTT.